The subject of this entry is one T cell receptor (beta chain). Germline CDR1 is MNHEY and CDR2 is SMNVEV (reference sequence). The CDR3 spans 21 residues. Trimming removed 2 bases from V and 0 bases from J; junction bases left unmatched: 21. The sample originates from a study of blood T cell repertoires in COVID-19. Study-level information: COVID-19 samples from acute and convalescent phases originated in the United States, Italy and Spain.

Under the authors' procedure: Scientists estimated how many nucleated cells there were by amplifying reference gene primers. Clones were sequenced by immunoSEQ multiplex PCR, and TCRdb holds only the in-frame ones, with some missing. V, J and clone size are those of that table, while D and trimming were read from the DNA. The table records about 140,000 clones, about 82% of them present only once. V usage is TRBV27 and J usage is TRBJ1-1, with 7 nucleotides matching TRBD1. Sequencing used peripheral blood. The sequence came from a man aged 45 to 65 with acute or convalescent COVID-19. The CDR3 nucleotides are TGTGCCAGCAGTTTAGGCCCCCACATATACAGGGGAAGAGGAATGAACACTGAAGCTTTCTTT. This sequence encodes CASSLGPHIYRGRGMNTEAFF.